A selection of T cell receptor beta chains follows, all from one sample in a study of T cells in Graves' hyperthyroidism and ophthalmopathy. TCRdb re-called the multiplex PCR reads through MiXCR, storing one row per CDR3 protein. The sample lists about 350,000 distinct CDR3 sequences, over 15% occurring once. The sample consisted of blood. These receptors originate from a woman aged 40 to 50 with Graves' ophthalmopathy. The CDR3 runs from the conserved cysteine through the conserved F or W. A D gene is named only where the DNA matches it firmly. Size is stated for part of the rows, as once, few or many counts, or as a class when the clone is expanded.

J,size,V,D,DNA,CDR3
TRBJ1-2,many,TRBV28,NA,TGTGCCAGCACCCCAAACAGATTCTATGGCTACACCTTC,CASTPNRFYGYTF
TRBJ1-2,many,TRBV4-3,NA,TGCGCCAGCAGCCAAGATGTGGTCGGCGTGGGTGGCTGGGATGGCTACACCTTC,CASSQDVVGVGGWDGYTF
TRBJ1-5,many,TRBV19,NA,TGTGCCAGTGGATATCCGAATCAGCTCCAGCATTTT,CASGYPNQLQHF
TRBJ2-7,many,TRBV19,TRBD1,TGTGCCAGTAGTATGACAGGGAGATCCTACGAGCAGTACTTC,CASSMTGRSYEQYF
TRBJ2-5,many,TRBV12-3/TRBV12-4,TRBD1,TGTGCCAGCAGTCCCCGGGACAGGGAAGAAGAGACCCAGTACTTC,CASSPRDREEETQYF
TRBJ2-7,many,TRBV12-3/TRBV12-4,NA,TGTGCCAGCAGTAAACAGGGTGTCAACGAGCAGTACTTC,CASSKQGVNEQYF
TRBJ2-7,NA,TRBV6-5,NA,TGTGCCAGCAGTACTAGACTAGACAGGGAGGAGCAGTACTTC,CASSTRLDREEQYF
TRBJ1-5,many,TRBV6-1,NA,TGTGCCAGCAGTGCGGGGGTCCTTAGCAATCAGCCCCAGCATTTT,CASSAGVLSNQPQHF
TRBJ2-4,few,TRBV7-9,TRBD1,TGTGCCAGCAGCAGGGGGGGACAGGGGAGGAGCATTCAGTACTTC,CASSRGGQGRSIQYF
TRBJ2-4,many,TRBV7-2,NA,TGTGCCAGCAGCCGTCAAAACATTCAGTACTTC,CASSRQNIQYF
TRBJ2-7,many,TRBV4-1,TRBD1,TGCGCCAGCAGCCAGACGAGCGGACAGGGGTTCTACGAGCAGTACTTC,CASSQTSGQGFYEQYF
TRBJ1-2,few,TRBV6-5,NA,TGTGCCAGCAGTTACTCGACGGAAACCTCTAACTATGGCTACACCTTC,CASSYSTETSNYGYTF
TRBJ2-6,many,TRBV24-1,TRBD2,TGTGCCACCAGTGATAGCGGGATGACTGGGGCCAACGTCCTGACTTTC,CATSDSGMTGANVLTF
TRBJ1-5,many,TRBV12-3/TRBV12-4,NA,TGTGCCAGCAGCCCGGGACCGCCCGCTCAGCCCCAGCATTTT,CASSPGPPAQPQHF
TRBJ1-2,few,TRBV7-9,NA,TGTGCCAGCAGTCACACAGTTGCTAACGGCTACACCTTC,CASSHTVANGYTF
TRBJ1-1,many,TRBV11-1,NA,TGTGCCAGCAGCTTAGATGTCGGGGGGATTAGGAACACTGAAGCTTTCTTT,CASSLDVGGIRNTEAFF
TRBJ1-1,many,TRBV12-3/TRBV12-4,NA,TGTGCCAGCAAAAGAAACACTGAAGCTTTCTTT,CASKRNTEAFF
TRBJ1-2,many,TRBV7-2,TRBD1,TGTGCCAGCAGCCAGGGGGGGATTTATAGCTATGGCTACACCTTC,CASSQGGIYSYGYTF
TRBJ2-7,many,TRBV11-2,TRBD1,TGTGCCAGCAGCTCGCCGGGACAGGGTCACGAGCAGTACTTC,CASSSPGQGHEQYF
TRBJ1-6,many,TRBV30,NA,TGTGCCTGGAGTGACCAAAATTCACCCCTCCACTTT,CAWSDQNSPLHF